This T cell receptor beta chain appears in the sequencing data of a study of cytomegalovirus exposure and HLA in healthy donors. Looking at the study overall: Roughly 92 million unique TCRs, all from HLA-typed donors, were included in an early release of the data.

The study's findings and limits: Several top significant clusters appeared, in a later analysis, to be linked to common viral pathogens.

In the case of this clone: What it binds is not known.

In the PCR, 60 Vbeta and 13 Jbeta primers were used. Data came from immunoSEQ multiplex PCR; TCRdb stores just in-frame clones and leaves some out. The sample records around 69,000 clones, less than 85% being singletons. The source material was PBMCs. The receptor was isolated from a woman in her 50s in good health and CMV-seropositive.

The CDR3 DNA reads TGCGCCAGCAGCCAAGATCAAACGGAGGGGGCGCGTGGCTACACCTTC. Its translation: CASSQDQTEGARGYTF. V and J are TRBV4-3 and TRBJ1-2; 7 nucleotides align to TRBD1. The J segment lost 7 bases and the V segment lost 0 bases, leaving 11 bases of the junction unmatched. From germline, CDR1 is LGHNA and CDR2 YSLEER. This CDR3 is 16 amino acids long.